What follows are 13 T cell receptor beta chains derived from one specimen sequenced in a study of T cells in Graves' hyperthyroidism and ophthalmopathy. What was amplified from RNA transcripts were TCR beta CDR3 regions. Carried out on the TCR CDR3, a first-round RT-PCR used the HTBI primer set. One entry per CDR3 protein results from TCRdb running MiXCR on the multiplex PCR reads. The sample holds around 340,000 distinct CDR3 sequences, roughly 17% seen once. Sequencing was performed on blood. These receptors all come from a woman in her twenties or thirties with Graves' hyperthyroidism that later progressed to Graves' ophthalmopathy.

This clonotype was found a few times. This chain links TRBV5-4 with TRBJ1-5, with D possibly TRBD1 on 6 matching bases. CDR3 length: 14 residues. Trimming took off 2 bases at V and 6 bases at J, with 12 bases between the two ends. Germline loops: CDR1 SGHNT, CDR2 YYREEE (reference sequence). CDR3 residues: CASSFQGSGQPQHF. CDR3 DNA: TGTGCCAGCAGCTTTCAGGGGTCTGGTCAGCCCCAGCATTTT.

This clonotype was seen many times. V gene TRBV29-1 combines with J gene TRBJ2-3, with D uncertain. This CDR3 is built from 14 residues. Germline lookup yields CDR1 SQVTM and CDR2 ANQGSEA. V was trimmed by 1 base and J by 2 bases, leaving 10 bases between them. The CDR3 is CSVEGAELTDTQYF. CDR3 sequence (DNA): TGCAGCGTTGAAGGGGCGGAACTCACAGATACGCAGTATTTT.

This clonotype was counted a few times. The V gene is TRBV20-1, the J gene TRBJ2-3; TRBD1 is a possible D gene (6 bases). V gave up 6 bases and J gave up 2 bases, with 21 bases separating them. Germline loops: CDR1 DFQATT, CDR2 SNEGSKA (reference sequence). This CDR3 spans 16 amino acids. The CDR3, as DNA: TGCAGTGCCAGGGGAGAGCTCGAGGGTTCCACAGATACGCAGTATTTT. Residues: CSARGELEGSTDTQYF.

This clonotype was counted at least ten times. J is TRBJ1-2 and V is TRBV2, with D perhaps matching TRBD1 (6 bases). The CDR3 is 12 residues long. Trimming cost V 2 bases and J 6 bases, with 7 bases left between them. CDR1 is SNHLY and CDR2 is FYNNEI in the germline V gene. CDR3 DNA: TGTGCCAGCAGTGAATCAGGGGATGGCTACACCTTC. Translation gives CASSESGDGYTF.

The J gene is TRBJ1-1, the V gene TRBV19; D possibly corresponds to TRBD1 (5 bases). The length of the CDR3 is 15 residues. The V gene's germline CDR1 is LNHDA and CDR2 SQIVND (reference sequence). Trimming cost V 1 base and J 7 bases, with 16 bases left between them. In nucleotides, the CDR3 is TGTGCCAGTAGTATAGGGGGGTTGGGTACGGGTGAAGCTTTCTTT. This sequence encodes CASSIGGLGTGEAFF.

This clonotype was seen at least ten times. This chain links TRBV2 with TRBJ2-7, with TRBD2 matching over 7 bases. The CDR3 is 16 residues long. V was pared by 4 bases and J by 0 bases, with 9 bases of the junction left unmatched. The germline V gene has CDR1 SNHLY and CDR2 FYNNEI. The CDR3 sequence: CASSVSSGPSSYEQYF. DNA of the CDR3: TGTGCCAGCAGTGTGTCTAGCGGTCCTAGCTCCTACGAGCAGTACTTC.

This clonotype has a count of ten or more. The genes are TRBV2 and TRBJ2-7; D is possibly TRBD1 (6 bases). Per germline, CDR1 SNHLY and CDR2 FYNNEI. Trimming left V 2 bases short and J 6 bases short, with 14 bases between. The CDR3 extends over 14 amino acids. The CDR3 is CASSERTATIEQYF. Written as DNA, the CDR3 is TGTGCCAGCAGTGAAAGGACAGCTACTATCGAGCAGTACTTC.

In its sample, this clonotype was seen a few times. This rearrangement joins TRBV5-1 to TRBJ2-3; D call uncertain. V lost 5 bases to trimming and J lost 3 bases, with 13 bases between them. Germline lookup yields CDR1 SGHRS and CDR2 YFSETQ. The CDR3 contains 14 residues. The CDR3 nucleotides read TGCGCCAGCAGTGTTAGGGCTCCAACAGATACGCAGTATTTT. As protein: CASSVRAPTDTQYF.

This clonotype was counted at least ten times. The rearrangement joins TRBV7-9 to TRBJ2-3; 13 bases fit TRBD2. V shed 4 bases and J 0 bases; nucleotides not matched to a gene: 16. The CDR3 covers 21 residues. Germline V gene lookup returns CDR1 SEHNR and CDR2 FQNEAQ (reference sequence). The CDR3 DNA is TGTGCCAGCAGCTCAACAATCCCCGGGACTAGCGGGATGTCTAGCACAGATACGCAGTATTTT. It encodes CASSSTIPGTSGMSSTDTQYF.

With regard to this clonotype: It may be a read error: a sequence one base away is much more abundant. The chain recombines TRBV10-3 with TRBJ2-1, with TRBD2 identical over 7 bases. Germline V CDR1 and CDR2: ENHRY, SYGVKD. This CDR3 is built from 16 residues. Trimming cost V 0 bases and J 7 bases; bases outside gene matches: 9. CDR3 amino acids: CAISESFWRGSNEQFF. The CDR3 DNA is TGTGCCATCAGTGAGTCTTTTTGGCGGGGGTCAAATGAGCAGTTCTTC.

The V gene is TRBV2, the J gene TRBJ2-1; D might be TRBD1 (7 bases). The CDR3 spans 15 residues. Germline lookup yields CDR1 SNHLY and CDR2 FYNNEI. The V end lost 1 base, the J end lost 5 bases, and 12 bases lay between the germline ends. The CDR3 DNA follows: TGTGCCAGCAGTGAAGGGCAGGGGGGAAACAATGAGCAGTTCTTC. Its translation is CASSEGQGGNNEQFF.

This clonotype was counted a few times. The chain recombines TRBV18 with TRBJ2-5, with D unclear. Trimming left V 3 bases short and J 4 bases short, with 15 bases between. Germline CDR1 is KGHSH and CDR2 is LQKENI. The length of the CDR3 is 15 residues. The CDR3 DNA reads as TGTGCCAGCTCACCCGCCCAGGTGCGACGAGAGACCCAGTACTTC. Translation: CASSPAQVRRETQYF.

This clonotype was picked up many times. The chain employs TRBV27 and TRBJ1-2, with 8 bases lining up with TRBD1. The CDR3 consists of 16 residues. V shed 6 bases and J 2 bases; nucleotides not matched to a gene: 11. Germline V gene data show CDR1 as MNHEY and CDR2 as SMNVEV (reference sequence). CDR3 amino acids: CASSISTGAENYGYTF. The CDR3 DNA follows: TGTGCCAGCAGCATATCGACAGGGGCCGAAAACTATGGCTACACCTTC.